Following are 9 T cell receptor beta chains from one sample sequenced in a study of shared clonotypes between healthy human individuals. Clones were sequenced by immunoSEQ multiplex PCR, and TCRdb holds only the in-frame ones, with some missing. The sample lists fewer than 1.6 million clones, approximately 98.5% seen once, with roughly 0.35% in the top ten. The sequencing input was naive CD4+ T cells sorted from blood. The subset here: CD45RA+ positively selected. These receptors were obtained from a man under 40 in good health.

For this clone: The sample contains more than one DNA sequence encoding this CDR3. The chain recombines TRBV5-1 with TRBJ2-1, with 12 bases identical to TRBD2. The CDR3 length is 15 residues. In germline, CDR1 is SGHRS, CDR2 YFSETQ. Trimming removed 2 bases from V and 4 bases from J; junction bases left unmatched: 1. The chain's CDR3 is CASSFGLAGYNEQFF. CDR3 nucleotides: TGCGCCAGCAGCTTCGGACTAGCGGGGTACAATGAGCAGTTCTTC. The full variable domain, rest sourced from reference TRBV5-1 and TRBJ2-1, is KAGVTQTPRYLIKTRGQQVTLSCSPISGHRSVSWYQQTPGQGLQFLFEYFSETQRNKGNFPGRFSGRQFSNSRSEMNVSTLELGDSALYLCASSFGLAGYNEQFFGPGTRLTVL.

The CDR3 sequence: CASSKGQQTSYEQYF. CDR3 sequence (DNA): TGCGCCAGCAGCAAAGGACAGCAAACCTCCTACGAGCAGTACTTC. The V gene is TRBV5-1, the J gene TRBJ2-7; D perhaps matches TRBD1 (6 bases). The V end lost 4 bases, the J end lost 0 bases, and 14 bases lay between the germline ends. CDR3 length: 15 residues. Looked up from germline, CDR1 is SGHRS and CDR2 is YFSETQ.

The V call is TRBV27, the J call TRBJ1-2, with 8 positions matching TRBD1. Trimming at V came to 5 bases and at J to 1 base, leaving 6 bases not matched to a gene. CDR3 size: 15 residues. Germline assignment: CDR1 MNHEY and CDR2 SMNVEV (reference sequence). CDR3 bases: TGTGCCAGCAGTCATCACGGACAGGGTAACTATGGCTACACCTTC. The encoded protein is CASSHHGQGNYGYTF.

This chain joins TRBV7-3 and TRBJ2-1; D remains unclear. Deletions cut 5 bases from V and 5 bases from J, with 16 bases between. CDR3 size: 15 residues. Germline V CDR1 and CDR2: SGHTA, FQGTGA. CDR3 nucleotides: TGTGCCAGCAGCCCACCGCCCGGCTTGAACAATGAGCAGTTCTTC. Protein sequence: CASSPPPGLNNEQFF.

The chain couples TRBV10-3 to TRBJ1-1; unclear D gene. This CDR3 has 14 residues. The V end lost 4 bases, the J end lost 2 bases, and 11 bases lay between the germline ends. The germline V gene has CDR1 ENHRY and CDR2 SYGVKD. CDR3 nucleotide sequence: TGTGCCATCAGTGTGGCTGAGATAAACACTGAAGCTTTCTTT. Protein sequence: CAISVAEINTEAFF.

For this clone: The same CDR3 arises from other DNA sequences in this sample as well. As DNA, the CDR3 is TGTGCCAGCAGCGTAGTGGGGGGGAACACTGAAGCTTTCTTT. Protein product: CASSVVGGNTEAFF. The V and J genes are TRBV9 and TRBJ1-1; TRBD1 might be the D (5 bases). Trimming shortened V by 0 bases and J by 1 base, and 7 bases separated the two germline ends. CDR1 SGDLS and CDR2 YYNGEE come from the germline V gene. The CDR3 extends over 14 amino acids.

The rearrangement links TRBV5-4 to TRBJ2-5, with D perhaps given as TRBD1 or TRBD2 (5 bases each). Germline-derived CDR1 and CDR2 are SGHNT and YYREEE (reference sequence). The V and J ends lost 3 bases and 1 base respectively, with 13 bases between them. The length of the CDR3 is 15 residues. The CDR3 nucleotides are TGTGCCAGCAGCTACTACCGGGGCAGCCAAGAGACCCAGTACTTC. Its protein product is CASSYYRGSQETQYF.

A note on this clone: This same CDR3 is encoded by further DNA sequences in the sample. The V call is TRBV5-1, the J call TRBJ2-1; D is possibly TRBD1 (6 bases). In germline, CDR1 is SGHRS, CDR2 YFSETQ. This CDR3 comprises 15 residues. Trimming stripped 1 base from V and 1 base from J, with 9 bases between. CDR3 sequence reads: CASSLTGTSYNEQFF. CDR3 coding DNA: TGCGCCAGCAGCTTGACCGGGACATCCTACAATGAGCAGTTCTTC. The variable domain in full, with the rest retrieved from reference TRBV5-1 and TRBJ2-1, is KAGVTQTPRYLIKTRGQQVTLSCSPISGHRSVSWYQQTPGQGLQFLFEYFSETQRNKGNFPGRFSGRQFSNSRSEMNVSTLELGDSALYLCASSLTGTSYNEQFFGPGTRLTVL.

In this sample, this clone turned up once. V and J are TRBV29-1 and TRBJ2-3; D gene uncertain. The CDR3 contains 13 residues. Trimming left V 6 bases short and J 1 base short, with 11 bases between. In germline, CDR1 is SQVTM, CDR2 ANQGSEA. This CDR3 reads CSVGWGGTDTQYF. The CDR3 DNA follows: TGCAGCGTGGGTTGGGGTGGCACAGATACGCAGTATTTT.